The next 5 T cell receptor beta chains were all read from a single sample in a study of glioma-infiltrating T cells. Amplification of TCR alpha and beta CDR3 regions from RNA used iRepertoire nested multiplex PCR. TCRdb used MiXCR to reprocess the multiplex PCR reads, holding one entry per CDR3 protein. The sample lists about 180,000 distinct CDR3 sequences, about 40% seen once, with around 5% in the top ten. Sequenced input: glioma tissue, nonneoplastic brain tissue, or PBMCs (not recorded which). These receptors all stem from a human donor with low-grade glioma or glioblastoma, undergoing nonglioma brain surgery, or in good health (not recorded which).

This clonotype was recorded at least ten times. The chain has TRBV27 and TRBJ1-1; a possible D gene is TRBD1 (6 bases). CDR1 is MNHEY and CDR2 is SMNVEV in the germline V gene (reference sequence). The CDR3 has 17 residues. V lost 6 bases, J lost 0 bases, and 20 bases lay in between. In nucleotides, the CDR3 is TGTGCCAGCAGACTGGGGGCCACACCTACTTTGAACACTGAAGCTTTCTTT. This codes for CASRLGATPTLNTEAFF.

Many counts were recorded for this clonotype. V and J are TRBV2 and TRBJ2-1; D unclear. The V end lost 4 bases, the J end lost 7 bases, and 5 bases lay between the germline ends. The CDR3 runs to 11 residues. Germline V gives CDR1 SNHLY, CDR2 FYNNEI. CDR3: CASSGENEQFF. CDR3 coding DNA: TGTGCCAGCAGTGGCGAGAATGAGCAGTTCTTC.

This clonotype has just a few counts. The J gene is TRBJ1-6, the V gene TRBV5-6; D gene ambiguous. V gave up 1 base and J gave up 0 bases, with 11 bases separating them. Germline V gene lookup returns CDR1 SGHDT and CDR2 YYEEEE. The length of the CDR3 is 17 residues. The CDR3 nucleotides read TGTGCCAGCAGCTTGTTCGGGGAGAGCTCCTATAATTCACCCCTCCACTTT. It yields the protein CASSLFGESSYNSPLHF.

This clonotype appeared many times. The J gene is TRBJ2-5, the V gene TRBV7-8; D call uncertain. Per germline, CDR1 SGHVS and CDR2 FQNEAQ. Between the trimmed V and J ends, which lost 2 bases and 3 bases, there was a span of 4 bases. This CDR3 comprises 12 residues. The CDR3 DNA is TGTGCCAGCAGCTTATCCGAAGAGACCCAGTACTTC. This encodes CASSLSEETQYF.

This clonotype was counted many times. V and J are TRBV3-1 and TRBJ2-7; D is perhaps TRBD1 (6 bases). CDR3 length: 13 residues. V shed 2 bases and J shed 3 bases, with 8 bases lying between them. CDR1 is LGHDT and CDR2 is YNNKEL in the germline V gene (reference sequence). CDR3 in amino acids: CASSQKGGYEQYF. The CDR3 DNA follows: TGTGCCAGCAGCCAAAAAGGGGGCTACGAGCAGTACTTC.